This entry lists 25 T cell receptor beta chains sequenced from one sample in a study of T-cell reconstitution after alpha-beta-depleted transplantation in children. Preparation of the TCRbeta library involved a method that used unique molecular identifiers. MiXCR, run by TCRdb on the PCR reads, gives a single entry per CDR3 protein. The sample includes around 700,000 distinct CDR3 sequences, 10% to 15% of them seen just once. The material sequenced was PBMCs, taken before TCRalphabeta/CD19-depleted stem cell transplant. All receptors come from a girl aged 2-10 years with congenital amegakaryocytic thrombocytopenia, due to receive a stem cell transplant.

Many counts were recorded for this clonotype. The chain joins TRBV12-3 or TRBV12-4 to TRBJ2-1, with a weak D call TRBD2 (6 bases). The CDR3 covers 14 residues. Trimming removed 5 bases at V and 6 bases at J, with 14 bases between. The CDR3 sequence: CASSRDFLPNEQFF. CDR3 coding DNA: TGTGCCAGCAGTAGGGACTTCCTCCCCAATGAGCAGTTCTTC.

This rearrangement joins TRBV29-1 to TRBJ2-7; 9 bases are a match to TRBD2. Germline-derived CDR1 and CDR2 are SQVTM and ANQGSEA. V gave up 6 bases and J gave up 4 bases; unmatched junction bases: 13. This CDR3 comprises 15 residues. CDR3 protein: CSVADPAGGLYEQYF. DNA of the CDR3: TGCAGCGTGGCCGACCCAGCGGGAGGACTATACGAGCAGTACTTC.

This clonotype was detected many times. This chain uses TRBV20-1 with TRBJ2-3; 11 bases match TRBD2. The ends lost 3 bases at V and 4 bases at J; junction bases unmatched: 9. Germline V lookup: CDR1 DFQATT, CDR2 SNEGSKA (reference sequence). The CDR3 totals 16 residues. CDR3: CSARGTSGSWPDTQYF. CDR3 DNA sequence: TGCAGTGCTAGGGGTACTAGCGGGAGTTGGCCAGATACGCAGTATTTT.

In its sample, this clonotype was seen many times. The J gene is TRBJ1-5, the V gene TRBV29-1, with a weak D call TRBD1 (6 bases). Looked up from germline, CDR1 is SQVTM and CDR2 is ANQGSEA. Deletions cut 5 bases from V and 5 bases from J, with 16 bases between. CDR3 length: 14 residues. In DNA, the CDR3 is TGCAGCGTTCGCTATCAGGGGAGTGATCAGCCCCAGCATTTT. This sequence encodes CSVRYQGSDQPQHF.

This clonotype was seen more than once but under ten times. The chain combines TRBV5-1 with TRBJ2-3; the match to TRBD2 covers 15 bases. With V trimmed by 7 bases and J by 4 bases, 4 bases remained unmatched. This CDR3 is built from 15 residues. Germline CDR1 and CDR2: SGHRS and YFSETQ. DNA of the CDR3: TGCGCCAGCGTGGGACTAGCGGGAGGAGCAGATACGCAGTATTTT. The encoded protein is CASVGLAGGADTQYF.

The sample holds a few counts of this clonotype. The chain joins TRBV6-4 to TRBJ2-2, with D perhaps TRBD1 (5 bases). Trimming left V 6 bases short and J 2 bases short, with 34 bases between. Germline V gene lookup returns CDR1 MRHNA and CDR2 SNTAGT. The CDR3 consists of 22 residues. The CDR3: CASRTDDSPNQRFSLNTGELFF. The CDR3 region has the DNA TGTGCCAGCAGAACAGATGACAGCCCGAATCAGCGTTTCTCCCTCAACACCGGGGAGCTGTTTTTT.

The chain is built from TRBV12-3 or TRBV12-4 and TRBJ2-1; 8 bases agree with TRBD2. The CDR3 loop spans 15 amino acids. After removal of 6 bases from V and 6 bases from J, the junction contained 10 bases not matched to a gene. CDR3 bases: TGTGCCAGCAGCATACTAGCGGCCGCATCCAATGAGCAGTTCTTC. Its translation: CASSILAAASNEQFF.

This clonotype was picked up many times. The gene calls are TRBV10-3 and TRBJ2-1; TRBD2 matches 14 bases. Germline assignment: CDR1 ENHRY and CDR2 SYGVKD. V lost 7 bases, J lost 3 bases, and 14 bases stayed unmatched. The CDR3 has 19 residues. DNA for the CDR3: TGTGCCATCACCGGAGCGGGACTAGCGGGAGACCCAGACTACAATGAGCAGTTCTTC. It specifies CAITGAGLAGDPDYNEQFF.

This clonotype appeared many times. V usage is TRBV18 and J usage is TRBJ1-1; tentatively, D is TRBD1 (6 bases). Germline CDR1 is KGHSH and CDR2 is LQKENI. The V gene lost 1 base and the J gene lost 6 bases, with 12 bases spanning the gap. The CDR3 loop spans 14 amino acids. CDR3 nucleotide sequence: TGTGCCAGCTCACCACGGGAGGACAGAGCTGAAGCTTTCTTT. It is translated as CASSPREDRAEAFF.

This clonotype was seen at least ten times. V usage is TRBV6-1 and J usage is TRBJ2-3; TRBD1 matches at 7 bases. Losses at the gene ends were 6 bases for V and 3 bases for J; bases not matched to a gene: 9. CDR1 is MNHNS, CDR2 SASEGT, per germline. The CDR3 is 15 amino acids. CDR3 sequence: CASREHRGLTDTQYF. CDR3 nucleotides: TGTGCCAGCAGGGAACACAGGGGATTGACAGATACGCAGTATTTT.

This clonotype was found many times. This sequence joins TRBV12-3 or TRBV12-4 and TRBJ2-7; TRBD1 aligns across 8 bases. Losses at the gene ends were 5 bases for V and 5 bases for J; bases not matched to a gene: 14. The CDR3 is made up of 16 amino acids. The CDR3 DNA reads TGTGCCAGCAGTCCACTATGGACAGGGAACGAAAACGAGCAGTACTTC. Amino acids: CASSPLWTGNENEQYF.

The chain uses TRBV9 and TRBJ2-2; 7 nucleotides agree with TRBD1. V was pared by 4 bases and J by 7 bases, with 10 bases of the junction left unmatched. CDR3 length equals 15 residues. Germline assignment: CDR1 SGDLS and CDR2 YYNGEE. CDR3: CASSPRQGEGGELFF. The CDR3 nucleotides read TGTGCCAGCAGCCCCAGACAGGGAGAGGGCGGGGAGCTGTTTTTT.

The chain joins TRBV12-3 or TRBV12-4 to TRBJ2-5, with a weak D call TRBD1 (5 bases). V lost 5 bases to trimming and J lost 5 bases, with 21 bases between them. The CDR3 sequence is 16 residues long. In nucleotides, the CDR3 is TGTGCCAGCAGTCCCCGAGGTTCAAGGGGTTTGGAGACCCAGTACTTC. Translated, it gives CASSPRGSRGLETQYF.

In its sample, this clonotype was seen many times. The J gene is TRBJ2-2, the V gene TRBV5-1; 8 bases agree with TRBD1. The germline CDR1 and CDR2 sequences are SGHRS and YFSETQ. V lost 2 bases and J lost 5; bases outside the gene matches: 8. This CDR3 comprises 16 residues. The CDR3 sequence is CASSFSTGTGTGELFF. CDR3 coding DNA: TGCGCCAGCAGCTTCAGCACCGGGACAGGTACCGGGGAGCTGTTTTTT.

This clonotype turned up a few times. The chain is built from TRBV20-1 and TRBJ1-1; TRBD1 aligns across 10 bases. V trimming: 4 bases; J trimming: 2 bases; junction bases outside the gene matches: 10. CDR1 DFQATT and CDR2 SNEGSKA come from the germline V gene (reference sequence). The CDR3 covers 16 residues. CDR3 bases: TGCAGTGCTAAAAAGGACAGGGGGGACCTAAACACTGAAGCTTTCTTT. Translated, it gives CSAKKDRGDLNTEAFF.

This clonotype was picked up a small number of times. CDR3 region: CASSMRTSGRVETDTQYF. The CDR3 DNA is TGTGCCAGCAGCATGCGGACTAGCGGGAGGGTAGAAACAGATACGCAGTATTTT. The J gene is TRBJ2-3, the V gene TRBV7-8; TRBD2 matches at 15 bases. The germline V gene has CDR1 SGHVS and CDR2 FQNEAQ. V lost 5 bases and J lost 3; bases outside the gene matches: 9. The CDR3 sequence is 18 residues long.

DNA for the CDR3: TGTGCCAGCAGTTTGACTAGCGGGAGGGCCCTCTGGGAGACCCAGTACTTC. This gives the protein CASSLTSGRALWETQYF. This chain links TRBV27 with TRBJ2-5; 14 nucleotides match TRBD2. Trimming at V came to 3 bases and at J to 5 bases, leaving 8 bases not matched to a gene. The germline V gene has CDR1 MNHEY and CDR2 SMNVEV (reference sequence). The CDR3 is 17 residues long.

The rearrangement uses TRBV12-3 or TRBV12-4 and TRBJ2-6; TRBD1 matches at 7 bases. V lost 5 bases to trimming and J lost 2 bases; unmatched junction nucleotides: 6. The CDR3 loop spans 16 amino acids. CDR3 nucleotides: TGTGCCAGCAGTCCTAACAGGGGCGCTGGGGCCAACGTCCTGACTTTC. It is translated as CASSPNRGAGANVLTF.

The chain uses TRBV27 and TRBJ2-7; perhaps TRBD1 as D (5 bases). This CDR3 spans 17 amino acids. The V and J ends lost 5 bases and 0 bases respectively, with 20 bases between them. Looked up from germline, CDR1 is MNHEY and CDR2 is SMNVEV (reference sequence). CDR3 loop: CASSPRLTDLSSYEQYF. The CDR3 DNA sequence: TGTGCCAGCAGTCCGAGATTGACAGACCTGAGCTCCTACGAGCAGTACTTC.

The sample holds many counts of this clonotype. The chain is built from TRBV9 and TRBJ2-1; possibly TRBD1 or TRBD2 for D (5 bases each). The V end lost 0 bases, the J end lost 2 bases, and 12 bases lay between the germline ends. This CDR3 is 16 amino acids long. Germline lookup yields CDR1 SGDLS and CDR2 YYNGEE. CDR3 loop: CASSVAPGLPYNEQFF. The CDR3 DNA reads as TGTGCCAGCAGCGTAGCTCCGGGGCTCCCCTACAATGAGCAGTTCTTC.

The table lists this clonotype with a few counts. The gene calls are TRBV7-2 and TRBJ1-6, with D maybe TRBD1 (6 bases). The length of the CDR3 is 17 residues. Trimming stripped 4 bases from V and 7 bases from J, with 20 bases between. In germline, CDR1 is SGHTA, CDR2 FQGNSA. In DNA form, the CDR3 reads TGTGCCAGCAGCTCGAAATGGGGGGGGCTAGGGAATTCACCCCTCCACTTT. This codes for CASSSKWGGLGNSPLHF.

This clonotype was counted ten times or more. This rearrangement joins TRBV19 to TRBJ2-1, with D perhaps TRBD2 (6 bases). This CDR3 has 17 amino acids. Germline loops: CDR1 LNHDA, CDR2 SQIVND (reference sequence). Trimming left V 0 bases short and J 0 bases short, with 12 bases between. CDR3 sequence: CASSIDRPGLSYNEQFF. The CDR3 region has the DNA TGTGCCAGTAGTATAGATCGTCCGGGACTCTCCTACAATGAGCAGTTCTTC.

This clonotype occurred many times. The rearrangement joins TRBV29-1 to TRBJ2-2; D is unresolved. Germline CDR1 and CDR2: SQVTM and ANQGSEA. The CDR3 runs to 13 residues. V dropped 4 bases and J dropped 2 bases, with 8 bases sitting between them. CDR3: CSVGAANTGELFF. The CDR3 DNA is TGCAGCGTTGGGGCTGCAAACACCGGGGAGCTGTTTTTT.

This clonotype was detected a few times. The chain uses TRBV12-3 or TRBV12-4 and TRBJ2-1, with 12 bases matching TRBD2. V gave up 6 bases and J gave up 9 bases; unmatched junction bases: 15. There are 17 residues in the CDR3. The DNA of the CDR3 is TGTGCCAGCAGCACCGAAAAACTAGCGGGAGGAGGAATTGAGCAGTTCTTC. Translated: CASSTEKLAGGGIEQFF.

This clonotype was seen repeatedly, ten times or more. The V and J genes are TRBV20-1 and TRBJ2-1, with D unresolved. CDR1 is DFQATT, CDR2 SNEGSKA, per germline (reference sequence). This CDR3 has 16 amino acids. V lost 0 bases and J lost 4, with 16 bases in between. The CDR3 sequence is CSARDFSGGDYNEQFF. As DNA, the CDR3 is TGCAGTGCTAGAGATTTTTCGGGCGGAGATTACAATGAGCAGTTCTTC.